This T cell receptor (beta chain) was sequenced for a study of a mutant IDH1 vaccine in newly diagnosed glioma. Overall study: Patients got radiotherapy, temozolomide, or both beforehand, and most got both.

The CDR3 sequence is 15 residues long. Trimming took 6 bases from V and 2 from J; bases not matched to a gene: 5. Libraries were prepared by immunoSEQ multiplex PCR; TCRdb keeps only in-frame clonotypes and omits some of them. This sample carries just under 95,000 clones, around three quarters of them seen once, and the ten largest clones take approximately 7.9%. Specified time point: baseline, week 1 (first vaccination visit). Stated treatment: pre-vaccination baseline after standard-of-care therapy. The source of this sequence is a man aged 40-55 years with glioma. V and J are TRBV23-1 and TRBJ2-5; 11 bases align to TRBD2. TRBV23-1 is an open reading frame, and its role is uncertain. The sample in question was PBMCs, obtained from a glioma patient treated with radiotherapy, temozolomide or both. The CDR3 sequence is CASSQLAGEQETQYF. In nucleotides, the CDR3 is TGCGCCAGCAGCCAACTAGCGGGGGAGCAAGAGACCCAGTACTTC.